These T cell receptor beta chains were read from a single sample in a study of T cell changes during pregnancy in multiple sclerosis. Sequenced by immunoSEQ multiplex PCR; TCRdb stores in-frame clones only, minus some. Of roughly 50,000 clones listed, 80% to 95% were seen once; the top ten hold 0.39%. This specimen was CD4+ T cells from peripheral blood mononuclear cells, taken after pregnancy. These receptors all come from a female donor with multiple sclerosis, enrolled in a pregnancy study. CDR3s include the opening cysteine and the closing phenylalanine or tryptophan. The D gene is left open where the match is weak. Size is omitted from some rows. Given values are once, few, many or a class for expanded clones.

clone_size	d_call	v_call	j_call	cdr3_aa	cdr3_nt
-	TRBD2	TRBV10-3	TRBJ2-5	CAISESAGLGIAETQYF	TGTGCCATCAGTGAGTCAGCTGGACTAGGAATCGCGGAGACCCAGTACTTC
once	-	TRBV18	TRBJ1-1	CASSPIFNTEAFF	TGTGCCAGCTCACCAATATTCAACACTGAAGCTTTCTTT
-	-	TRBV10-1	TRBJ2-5	CASSESVVGSREGTQYF	TGCGCCAGCAGTGAGTCTGTCGTAGGGTCCCGGGAAGGGACCCAGTACTTC
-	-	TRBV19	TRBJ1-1	CASNMLSRGSTEAFF	TGTGCCAGTAATATGTTGTCCAGGGGAAGCACTGAAGCTTTCTTT
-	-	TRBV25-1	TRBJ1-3	CASSDAGNTIYF	TGTGCCAGCAGTGACGCTGGAAACACCATATATTTT
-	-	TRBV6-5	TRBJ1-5	CASSSGGPSNQPQHF	TGTGCCAGCAGTAGCGGGGGGCCGTCCAATCAGCCCCAGCATTTT
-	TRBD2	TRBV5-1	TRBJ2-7	CASSFGSSGYSYEQYF	TGCGCCAGCAGCTTTGGATCTAGCGGGTACTCCTACGAGCAGTACTTC
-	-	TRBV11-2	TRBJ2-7	CASSLGHRVTGEQYF	TGTGCCAGCAGCTTAGGTCACAGGGTAACGGGAGAGCAGTACTTC
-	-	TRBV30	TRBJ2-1	CAWRLPGGPNNEQFF	TGTGCCTGGAGGCTCCCAGGGGGGCCGAACAATGAGCAGTTCTTC
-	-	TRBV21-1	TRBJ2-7	CASSLSGGHHYEQYF	TGTGCCAGCAGCCTCTCAGGGGGACACCACTACGAGCAGTACTTC
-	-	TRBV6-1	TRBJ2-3	CASSEQGGADTQYF	TGTGCCAGCAGTGAACAAGGGGGGGCAGATACGCAGTATTTT
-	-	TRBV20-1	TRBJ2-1	CSASRTGEQFF	TGCAGTGCTAGTAGGACGGGAGAGCAGTTCTTC